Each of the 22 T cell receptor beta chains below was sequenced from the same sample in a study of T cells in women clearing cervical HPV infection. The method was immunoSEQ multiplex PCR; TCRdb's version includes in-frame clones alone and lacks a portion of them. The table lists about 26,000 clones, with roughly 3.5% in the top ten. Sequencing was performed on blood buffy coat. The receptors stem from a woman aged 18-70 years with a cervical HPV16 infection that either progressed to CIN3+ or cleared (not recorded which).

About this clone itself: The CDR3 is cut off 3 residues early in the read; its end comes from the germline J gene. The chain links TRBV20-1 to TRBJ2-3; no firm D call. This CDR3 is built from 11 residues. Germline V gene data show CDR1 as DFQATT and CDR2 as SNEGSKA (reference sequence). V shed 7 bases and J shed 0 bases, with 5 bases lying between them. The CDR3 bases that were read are TGCAGTGTCACTAGCACAGATACG. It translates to CSVTSTDT. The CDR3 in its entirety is CSVTSTDTQYF.

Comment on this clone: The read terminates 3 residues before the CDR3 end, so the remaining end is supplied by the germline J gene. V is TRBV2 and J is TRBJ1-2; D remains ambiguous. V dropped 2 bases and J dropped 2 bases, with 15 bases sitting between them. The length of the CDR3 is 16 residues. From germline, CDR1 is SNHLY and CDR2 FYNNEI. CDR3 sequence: CASSESAGRRNYGYTF. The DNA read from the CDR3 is TGTGCCAGCAGTGAATCCGCTGGGCGCAGAAACTATGGC.

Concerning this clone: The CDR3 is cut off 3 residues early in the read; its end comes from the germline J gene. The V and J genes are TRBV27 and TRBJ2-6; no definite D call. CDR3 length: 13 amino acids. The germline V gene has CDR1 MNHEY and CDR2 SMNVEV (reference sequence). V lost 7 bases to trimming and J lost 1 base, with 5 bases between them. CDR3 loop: CASTFSGANVLTF. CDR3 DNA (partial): TGTGCCAGCACCTTTTCTGGGGCCAACGTC.

CDR3 sequence reads: CASSEIAGLNLSYNEQFF. The CDR3 DNA, read in part, is TGTGCCAGCAGTGAAATAGCGGGGCTAAACTTATCCTACAATGAG. This sequence joins TRBV2 and TRBJ2-1; 8 bases fit TRBD2. Read sequence stops 3 residues before the CDR3 end, and the germline J gene provides the missing end. The CDR3 totals 18 residues. Germline values: CDR1 SNHLY, CDR2 FYNNEI. The V and J ends lost 2 bases and 1 base, in that order; junction bases with no gene match: 10. The whole variable domain, filled in from reference TRBV2 and TRBJ2-1, reads EPEVTQTPSHQVTQMGQEVILRCVPISNHLYFYWYRQILGQKVEFLVSFYNNEISEKSEIFDDQFSVERPDGSNFTLKIRSTKLEDSAMYFCASSEIAGLNLSYNEQFFGPGTRLTVL.

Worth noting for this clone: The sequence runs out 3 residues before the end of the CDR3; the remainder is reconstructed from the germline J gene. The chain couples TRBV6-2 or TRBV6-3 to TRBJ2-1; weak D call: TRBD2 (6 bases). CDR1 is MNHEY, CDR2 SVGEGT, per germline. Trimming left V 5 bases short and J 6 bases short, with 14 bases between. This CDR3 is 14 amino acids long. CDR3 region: CASSPILGGNEQFF. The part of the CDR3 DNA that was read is TGTGCCAGCAGTCCTATCCTCGGGGGCAATGAG.

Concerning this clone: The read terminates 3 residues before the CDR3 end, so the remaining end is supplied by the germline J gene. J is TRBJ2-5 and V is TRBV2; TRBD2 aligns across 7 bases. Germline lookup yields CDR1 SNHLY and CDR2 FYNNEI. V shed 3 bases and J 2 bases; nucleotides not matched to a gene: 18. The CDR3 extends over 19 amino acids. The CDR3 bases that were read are TGTGCCAGCAGTGAGGCTAGCGGATACCCCCCAGCAACACAAGAGACC. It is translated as CASSEASGYPPATQET. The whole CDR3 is CASSEASGYPPATQETQYF.

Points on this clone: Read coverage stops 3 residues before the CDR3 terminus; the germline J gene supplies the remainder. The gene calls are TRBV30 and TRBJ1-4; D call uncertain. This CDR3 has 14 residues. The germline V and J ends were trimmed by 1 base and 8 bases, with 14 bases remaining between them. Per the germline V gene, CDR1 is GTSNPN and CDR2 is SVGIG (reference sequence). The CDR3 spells CAWSEDSQREKLFF. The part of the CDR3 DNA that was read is TGTGCCTGGAGTGAAGACTCCCAACGGGAAAAA.

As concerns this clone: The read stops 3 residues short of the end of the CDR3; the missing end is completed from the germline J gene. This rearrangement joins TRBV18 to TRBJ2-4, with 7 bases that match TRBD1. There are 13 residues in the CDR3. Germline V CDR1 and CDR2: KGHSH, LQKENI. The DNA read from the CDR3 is TGTGCCAGCTCGCTAGACAGGGCGTTCGGT. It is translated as CASSLDRAFG. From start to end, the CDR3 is CASSLDRAFGQYF. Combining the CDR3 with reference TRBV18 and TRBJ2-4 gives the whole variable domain NAGVMQNPRHLVRRRGQEARLRCSPMKGHSHVYWYRQLPEEGLKFMVYLQKENIIDESGMPKERFSAEFPKEGPSILRIQQVVRGDSAAYFCASSLDRAFGQYFGAGTRLSVL.

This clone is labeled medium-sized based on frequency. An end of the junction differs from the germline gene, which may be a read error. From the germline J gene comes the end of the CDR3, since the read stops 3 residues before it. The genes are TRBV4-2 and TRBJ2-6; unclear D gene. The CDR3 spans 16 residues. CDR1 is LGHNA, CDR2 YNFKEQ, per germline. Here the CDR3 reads CASSQDEVSGANVLTF. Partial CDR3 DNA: TGCGCCAGCAGCCAAGATGAGGTCTCTGGGGCCAACGTC.

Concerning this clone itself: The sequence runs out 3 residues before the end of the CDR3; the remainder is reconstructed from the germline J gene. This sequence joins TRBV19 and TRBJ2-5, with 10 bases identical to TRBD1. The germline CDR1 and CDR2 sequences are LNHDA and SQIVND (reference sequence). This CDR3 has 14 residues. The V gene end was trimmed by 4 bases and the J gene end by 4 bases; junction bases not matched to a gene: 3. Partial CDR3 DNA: TGTGCCAGTAGTAAGACAGGGGGCGCAGAGACC. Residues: CASSKTGGAET. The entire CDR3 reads CASSKTGGAETQYF.

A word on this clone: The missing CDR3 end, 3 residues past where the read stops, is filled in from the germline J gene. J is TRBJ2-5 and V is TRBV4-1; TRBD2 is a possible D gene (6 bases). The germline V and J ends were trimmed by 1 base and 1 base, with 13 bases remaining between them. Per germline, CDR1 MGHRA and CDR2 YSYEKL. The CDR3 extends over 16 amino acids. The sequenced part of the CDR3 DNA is TGCGCCAGCAGCCAAGGGAACTTAGCGGTCCAAGAGACC. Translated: CASSQGNLAVQET. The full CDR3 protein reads CASSQGNLAVQETQYF.

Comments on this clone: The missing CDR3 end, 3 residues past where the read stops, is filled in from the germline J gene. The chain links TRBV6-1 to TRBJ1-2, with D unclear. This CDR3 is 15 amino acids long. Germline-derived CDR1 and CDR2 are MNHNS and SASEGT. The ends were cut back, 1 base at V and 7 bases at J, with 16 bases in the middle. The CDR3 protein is CASSEDGLPRGGYTF. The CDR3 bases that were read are TGTGCCAGCAGTGAAGATGGTCTCCCGAGAGGTGGC.

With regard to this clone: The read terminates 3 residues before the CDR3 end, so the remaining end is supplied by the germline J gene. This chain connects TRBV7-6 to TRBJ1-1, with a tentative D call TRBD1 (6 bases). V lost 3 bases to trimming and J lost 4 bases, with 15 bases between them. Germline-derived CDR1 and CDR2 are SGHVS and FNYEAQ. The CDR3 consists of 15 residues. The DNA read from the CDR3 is TGTGCCAGCAGCTTTGGGGGCGCGGGTGCCACTGAA. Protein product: CASSFGGAGATE. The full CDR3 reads CASSFGGAGATEAFF.

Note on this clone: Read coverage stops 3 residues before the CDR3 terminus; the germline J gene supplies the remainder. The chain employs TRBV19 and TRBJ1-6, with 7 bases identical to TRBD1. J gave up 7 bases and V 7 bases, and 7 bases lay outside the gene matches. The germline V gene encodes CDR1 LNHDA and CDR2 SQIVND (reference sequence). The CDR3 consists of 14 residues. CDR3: CASTPGQENSPLHF. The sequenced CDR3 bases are TGTGCCAGTACCCCCGGACAGGAGAATTCACCC.

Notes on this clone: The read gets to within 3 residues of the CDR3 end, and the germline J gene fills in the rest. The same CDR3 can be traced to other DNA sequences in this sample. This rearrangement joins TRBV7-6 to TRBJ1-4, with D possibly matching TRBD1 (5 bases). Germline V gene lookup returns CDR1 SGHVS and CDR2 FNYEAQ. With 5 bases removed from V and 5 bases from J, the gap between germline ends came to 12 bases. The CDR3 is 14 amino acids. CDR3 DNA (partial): TGTGCCAGCAGCCATGACAGAACGAATGAAAAA. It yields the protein CASSHDRTNEK. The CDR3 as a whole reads CASSHDRTNEKLFF.

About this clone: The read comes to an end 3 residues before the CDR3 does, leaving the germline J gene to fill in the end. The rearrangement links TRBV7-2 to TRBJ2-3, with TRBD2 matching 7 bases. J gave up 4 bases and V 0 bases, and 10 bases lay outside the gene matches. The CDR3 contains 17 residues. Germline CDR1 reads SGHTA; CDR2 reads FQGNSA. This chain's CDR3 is CASSLAAKRGHSDTQYF. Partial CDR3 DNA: TGTGCCAGCAGCTTAGCCGCGAAGCGGGGTCACTCAGATACG.

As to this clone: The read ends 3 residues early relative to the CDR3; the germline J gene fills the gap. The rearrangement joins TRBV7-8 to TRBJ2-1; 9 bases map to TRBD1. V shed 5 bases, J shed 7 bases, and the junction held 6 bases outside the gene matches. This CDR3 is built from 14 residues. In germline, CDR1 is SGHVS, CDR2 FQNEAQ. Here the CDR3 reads CASSIDRGINEQFF. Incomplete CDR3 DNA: TGTGCCAGCAGCATAGACAGGGGGATTAATGAG.

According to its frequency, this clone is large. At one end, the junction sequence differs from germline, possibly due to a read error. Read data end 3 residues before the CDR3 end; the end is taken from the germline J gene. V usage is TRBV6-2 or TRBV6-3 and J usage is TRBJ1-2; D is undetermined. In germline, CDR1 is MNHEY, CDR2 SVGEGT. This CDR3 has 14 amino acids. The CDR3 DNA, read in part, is TGTGCCAGCACTTACGAGGCAATTTACTATGGC. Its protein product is CASTYEAIYYG. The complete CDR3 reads CASTYEAIYYGYTF.

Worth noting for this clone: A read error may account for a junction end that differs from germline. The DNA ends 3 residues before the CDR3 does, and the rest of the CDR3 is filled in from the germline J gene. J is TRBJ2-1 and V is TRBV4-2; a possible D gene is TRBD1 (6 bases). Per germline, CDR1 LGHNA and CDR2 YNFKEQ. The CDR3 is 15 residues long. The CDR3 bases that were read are TGCGCCAGCATGAGGGACACTAGCTCCTACAATGAG. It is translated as CASMRDTSSYNE. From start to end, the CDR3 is CASMRDTSSYNEQFF.

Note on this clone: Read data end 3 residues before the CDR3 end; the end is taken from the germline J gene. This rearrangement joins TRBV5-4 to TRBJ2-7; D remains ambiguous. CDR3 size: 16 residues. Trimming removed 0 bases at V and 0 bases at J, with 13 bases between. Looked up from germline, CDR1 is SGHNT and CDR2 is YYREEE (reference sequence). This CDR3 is CASSLADGFSSYEQYF. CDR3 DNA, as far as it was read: TGTGCCAGCAGCTTGGCCGACGGGTTTTCCTCCTACGAG.

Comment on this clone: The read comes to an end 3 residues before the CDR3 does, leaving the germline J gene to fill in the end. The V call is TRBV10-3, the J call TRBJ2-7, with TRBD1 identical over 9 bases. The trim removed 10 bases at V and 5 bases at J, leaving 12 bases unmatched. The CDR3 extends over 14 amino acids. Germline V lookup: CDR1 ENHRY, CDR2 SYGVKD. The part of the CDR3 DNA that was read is TGTGCCACCGTACAGGGGGCGCTAGGTAACGAG. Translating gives CATVQGALGNE. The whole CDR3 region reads CATVQGALGNEQYF.

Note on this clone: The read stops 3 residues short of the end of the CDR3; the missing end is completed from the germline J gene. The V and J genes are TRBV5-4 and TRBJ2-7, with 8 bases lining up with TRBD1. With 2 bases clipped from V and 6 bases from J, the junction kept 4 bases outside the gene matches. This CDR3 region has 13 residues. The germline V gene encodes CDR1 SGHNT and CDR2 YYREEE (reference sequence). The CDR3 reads CASSLDRGPEQYF. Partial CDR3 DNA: TGTGCCAGCAGCTTAGACAGGGGTCCCGAG.